The rows below give T cell receptor beta chains drawn from one sample of a study of blood T cell repertoires in COVID-19. Sequenced by immunoSEQ multiplex PCR; TCRdb stores in-frame clones only, minus some. The sample has under 300,000 clones; about nine tenths are singletons. Sequenced: peripheral blood. These receptors were collected from a woman aged 25 to 45 with COVID-19, enrolled during active disease. Each CDR3 is given with its conserved first and last residue. Fields, in order: D gene, J gene, clone size, V gene, CDR3 DNA, CDR3 protein. The D gene is left open where the match is weak. Size tells how often a clone was seen (once, few, many) or the class of an expanded clone, and some rows leave it out.

d_gene: TRBD2; j_gene: TRBJ2-1; abundance: -; v_gene: TRBV11-2; CDR3nt: TGTGCCAGCAGCTTTACGCGGGGGGGGGTAAATGAGCAGTTCTTC; CDR3aa: CASSFTRGGVNEQFF
d_gene: -; j_gene: TRBJ2-1; abundance: -; v_gene: TRBV4-1; CDR3nt: TGCGCCAGCAGCCAAGAGGCGCGGAATGAGCAGTTCTTC; CDR3aa: CASSQEARNEQFF
d_gene: -; j_gene: TRBJ2-5; abundance: -; v_gene: TRBV27; CDR3nt: TGTGCCAGCAGTTTAAAGAGCGGGGAGACCCAGTACTTC; CDR3aa: CASSLKSGETQYF
d_gene: -; j_gene: TRBJ1-2; abundance: -; v_gene: TRBV4-1; CDR3nt: TGCGCCAGCAATAGGGGATCCGATGGGGGCTACACCTTC; CDR3aa: CASNRGSDGGYTF
d_gene: TRBD2; j_gene: TRBJ2-5; abundance: once; v_gene: TRBV4-2; CDR3nt: TGTGCCAGCAGCCAGCTAGCGGGGGGGTCCGAGACCCAGTACTTC; CDR3aa: CASSQLAGGSETQYF
d_gene: -; j_gene: TRBJ1-1; abundance: -; v_gene: TRBV5-4; CDR3nt: TGTGCCAGCAGCTTGGACGGGGGACCCAACACTGAAGCTTTCTTT; CDR3aa: CASSLDGGPNTEAFF
d_gene: -; j_gene: TRBJ1-1; abundance: -; v_gene: TRBV19; CDR3nt: TGTGCCAGTAGTGAGCAGTTGAGCGCTGAAGCTTTCTTT; CDR3aa: CASSEQLSAEAFF
d_gene: -; j_gene: TRBJ2-5; abundance: -; v_gene: TRBV11-2; CDR3nt: TGTGCCAGCAGCTCGCAAGAGACCCAGTACTTC; CDR3aa: CASSSQETQYF
d_gene: TRBD2; j_gene: TRBJ2-1; abundance: -; v_gene: TRBV20-1; CDR3nt: TGCAGTCCGGGACTAGTTAAGTTCTTC; CDR3aa: CSPGLVKFF
d_gene: TRBD2; j_gene: TRBJ2-3; abundance: -; v_gene: TRBV5-6; CDR3nt: TGTGCCAGCAGCTTGGCGGGGGGGGTGGCGCAGTATTTT; CDR3aa: CASSLAGGVAQYF
d_gene: TRBD1; j_gene: TRBJ2-2; abundance: -; v_gene: TRBV5-4; CDR3nt: TGTGCCAGCAGCTTGGACTTTTCGACAGGGCTCACCGGGGAGCTGTTTTTT; CDR3aa: CASSLDFSTGLTGELFF
d_gene: -; j_gene: TRBJ2-3; abundance: -; v_gene: TRBV3-1/TRBV3-2; CDR3nt: TGTGCCAGCAGCCCGGGACTTTTCACAGATACGCAGTATTTT; CDR3aa: CASSPGLFTDTQYF
d_gene: -; j_gene: TRBJ1-4; abundance: -; v_gene: TRBV4-1; CDR3nt: TGCGCCAGCAGCCAAGTCGGGACAACGTTTGAAAAACTGTTTTTT; CDR3aa: CASSQVGTTFEKLFF
d_gene: -; j_gene: TRBJ2-5; abundance: -; v_gene: TRBV4-1; CDR3nt: TGCGCCAGCAGCACAGGGTTGGTCCAGTACTTC; CDR3aa: CASSTGLVQYF